This TCR beta chain is drawn from a study of shared clonotypes between healthy human individuals (TCRdb year 2020). About the full investigation: A couple of women and a few men aged 18 to 49 years were included in the cohort. Per donor, three plates each were used for CD4 naive and CD4 memory, two for CD8 naive, and one for CD8 memory. To estimate repertoire size and how much clonotypes are shared between individuals, the study performed deep sequencing of blood TCR repertoires from 4 to 6 healthy adults. Different laboratories and diverse techniques were used to prepare libraries and sequence TCR repertoires, to increase sequencing depth and limit assay-specific biases. Per donor, leukapheresis produced somewhere between about 0.8 and 9 billion PBMCs.

The CDR3 covers 14 residues, taking in both the cysteine and the phenylalanine. Only the CDR3 part of the read is kept: 42 bases, read in frame from the first base. The germline V gene (reference sequence) yields MNHNY for CDR1 and SVGAGI for CDR2. V was cut back by 6 bases and J by 5 bases, leaving a gap of 15 bases between them. Using the deep immunoSEQ assay, TCR CDR3 regions were amplified from genomic DNA by multiplex PCR. Genomic DNA extracted from each cell subset was distributed evenly over all wells of several immunoSEQ 96-well plates, and each plate served as one replicate. For sorted subsets, each replicate PCR was loaded with about 200 ng genomic DNA, equivalent to 25,000 to 30,000 T cell genomes. The purified libraries were quantified using a Qubit 3.0 fluorometer, sized with a Bioanalyzer 2100, and then quantified again using the KAPA Library Quantification kit. A separate single-read 150-cycle Illumina NextSeq 550 flow cell was used to sequence each immunoSEQ 96-well plate. Per the original workflow: Because the immunoSEQ output included only junctional sequences and no quality scores, the filtering could not be the same as the filtering used for full-length reads. To assign V/J genes and CDR3, sequences were annotated against IMGT germline references using PyIR, a Python wrapper for IgBLAST v1.9. Any read was removed if the V/J assignment was weak (E-value above 1e-6), the CDR3 was missing, or the read contained stop codons, out-of-frame junctions, or ambiguous translated residues. V3J clonotypes were defined as sequences sharing an identical inferred V gene, J gene, and CDR3 amino acid sequence. To compute the percentage overlap between repertoires, the number of shared unique clonotypes was divided by the size of the smaller repertoire. Repertoire richness was assessed with RTK rarefaction, the Chao1 estimator, and Recon v2.1 estimates of unobserved clonotypes. Generation probabilities were computed with OLGA for all TCRbeta clonotypes obtained by the gDNA method from a few donors. TCRdb took this table from immuneACCESS and kept in-frame rearrangements with V and J called. Such tables lack part of the clones; where checked against another copy, unresolved V genes explain under half of the gap, and the rest is unexplained. Clonal size and the V and J genes are those of that table, whereas D and trimming came from the DNA. The sample table lists about 1 million clones, 60% to 80% of them with a count of one. Over 1.3% of the sample lies in the top ten.

Turning to this clone: Its antigen is unknown. It has no much larger one-base neighbor in the sample; base qualities were not kept.

The donors were healthy, HIV-negative adults who had no recently reported acute infections or vaccinations. Only Caucasian adults living in Nashville, Tennessee, USA were represented among the donors. CD4+ T cells were enriched by magnetic negative selection; naive cells were then positively selected on CD45RA, and the negative fraction formed the memory subset. Blood was collected by leukapheresis, and PBMCs were isolated by Ficoll-Histopaque density gradient centrifugation and then cryopreserved in liquid nitrogen vapor phase. Purity and quantity of every magnetically sorted T cell population were checked by analytical flow cytometry. Each sorted fraction had its genomic DNA isolated and then quantified by UV absorbance on a Nanodrop 2000c. General findings and caveats noted by the study authors: Across four donors, about 5% of naive CD4, 3% to 4% of naive CD8, 2.3% of memory CD4, and approximately 0.42% of memory CD8 clonotypes were shared. Incomplete sequencing was indicated by rarefaction of sorted-subset datasets, despite the large sequencing depth. Larger estimated clonotype richness was generally found for naive subsets than for memory subsets. Compared with non-shared clonotypes, the clonotypes found in all four sorted-subset donors had higher generation probabilities. Only blood was sampled, and tissue TCR repertoires likely differ from those in blood. Pairwise subsampling led to the expectation that sequencing depth would affect the degree of clonotype sharing among donors. Because the study included only a small number of donors, the genetic and exposure-history diversity represented was limited.

This clonotype was obtained from a man aged 18 to 30 in good health. The sequence links TRBV6-6 to TRBJ2-3; 5 matching bases give a weak D call of TRBD2. The source material was memory CD4+ T cells sorted from blood. The sample's cell subset or site label is to be understood as: CD45RA-negative fraction. The DNA sequence is as follows: TGTGCCAGCAGCCCTGGACTGCCCCAAGATACGCAGTATTTT. Translation gives CASSPGLPQDTQYF.